This T cell receptor (beta chain) comes out of a study of T-cell reconstitution after alpha-beta-depleted transplantation in children. General observations from the study: Some patients' high day-60 TCRbeta diversity was traced to surviving recipient T cells and thymic progenitors. Newly produced T cells mostly provided counts and TCRbeta diversity after one year, as hyperexpanded clones declined. Several hundred expanded graft clones reportedly were the source of alpha-beta T cells about two months after transplant.

The table lists this clonotype with a few counts. The target antigen is unknown. The V gene lost 4 bases and the J gene lost 8 bases, with 20 bases spanning the gap. Germline V gives CDR1 MDHEN, CDR2 SYDVKM. There are 15 residues in the CDR3. Using unique molecular identifiers, the investigators prepared the TCRbeta library. MiXCR was run by TCRdb on the PCR reads, yielding one entry per CDR3 protein. The table records roughly 790,000 distinct CDR3 sequences, 15% to 20% of them present only once. V and J are TRBV28 and TRBJ1-1, with TRBD1 as a possible D gene (6 bases). Material: PBMCs, mostly from graft donor cells, obtained 360 days after TCRalphabeta/CD19-depleted stem cell transplant. The receptor was derived from a male patient between 10 and 17 years old who had a stem cell transplant for acute lymphoblastic leukemia, so the T cells may come from the graft donor. The DNA for the CDR3 is TGTGCCAGCAGTTCAAACAGGGTGGAAGATAAGGAAGCTTTCTTT. Translated, it gives CASSSNRVEDKEAFF.